The text below deals with one T cell receptor (beta chain). Its antigen is currently unknown. This sample is drawn from a study of shared clonotypes between healthy human individuals. Deep-level settings were used for running the assay. TCRdb's table, derived via immunoSEQ multiplex PCR, lists solely in-frame clones and lacks some. The repertoire holds some 2.1 million clones, with 90% to 95% as singletons. Terminally differentiated effector memory CD45RA+ cells were excluded by CCR7 positive selection of CD45RO-negative cells. Study conclusions and caveats: Shared clonotypes: roughly 4.5% naive CD4, roughly 3.8% naive CD8, under 2.5% memory CD4, approximately 0.4% memory CD8.

The CDR3 is 17 amino acids. The V and J ends lost 3 bases and 3 bases, in that order; junction bases with no gene match: 12. Germline CDR1 is SGDLS and CDR2 is YYNGEE. This TCR was sampled from a man aged 18 to 29 in good health. Some clones in this sample may be carry-over from other donors' samples. The chain couples TRBV9 to TRBJ2-3; 8 positions agree with TRBD1. The sequenced sample was naive CD8+ T cells from PBMCs. CDR3 loop: CASSAGQGLVVTDTQYF. In nucleotides, the CDR3 is TGTGCCAGCAGCGCAGGACAGGGATTAGTTGTGACAGATACGCAGTATTTT.